This T cell receptor (beta chain) emerged from a study of identical twins. Each CDR3 protein is one row after TCRdb ran MiXCR on the 5' RACE reads. Seen here are about 520,000 distinct CDR3 sequences, roughly 21% observed once, and the top ten hold roughly 0.9%. V lost 7 bases to trimming and J lost 0 bases, with 12 bases between them. Germline values: CDR1 DFQATT, CDR2 SNEGSKA (reference sequence). The CDR3 is made up of 13 amino acids. This clonotype has just a few counts. The antigen remains unidentified. General study findings and limits: Interpretation of the results relied on cross-sectional statistical analysis and not on following the same donors.

This sample also appeared in a second study, on T cells expressing NK-cell markers. From that paper: Within the sequenced cohort of eight donors, seven exhibited HCMV seropositivity and one was seronegative.

This rearrangement joins TRBV20-1 to TRBJ1-2; D remains unclear. The source is a woman in her late teens or twenties in good health. Sequenced: CD4+ T cells sorted from blood. The CDR3 region is CSVRDYPNYGYTF. DNA for the CDR3: TGCAGTGTTCGGGATTATCCTAACTATGGCTACACCTTC.